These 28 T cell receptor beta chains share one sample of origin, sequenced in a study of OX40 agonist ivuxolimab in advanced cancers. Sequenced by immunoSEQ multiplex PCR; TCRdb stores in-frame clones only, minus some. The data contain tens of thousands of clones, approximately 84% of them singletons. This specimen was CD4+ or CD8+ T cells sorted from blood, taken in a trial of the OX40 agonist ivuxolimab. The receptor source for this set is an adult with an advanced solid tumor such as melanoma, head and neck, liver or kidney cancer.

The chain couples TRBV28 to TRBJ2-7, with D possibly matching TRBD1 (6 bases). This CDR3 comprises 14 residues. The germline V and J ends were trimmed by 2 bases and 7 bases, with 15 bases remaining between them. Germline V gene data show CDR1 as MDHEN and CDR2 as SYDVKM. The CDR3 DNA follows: TGTGCCAGCAGTTTACCAGGGGAAAGATTGGAGCAGTACTTC. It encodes CASSLPGERLEQYF.

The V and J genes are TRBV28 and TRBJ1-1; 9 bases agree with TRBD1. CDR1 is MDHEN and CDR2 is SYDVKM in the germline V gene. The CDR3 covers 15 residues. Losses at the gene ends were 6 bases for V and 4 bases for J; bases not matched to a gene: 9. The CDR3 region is CASSTRQGVITEAFF. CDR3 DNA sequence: TGTGCCAGCAGCACCCGACAGGGGGTGATCACTGAAGCTTTCTTT.

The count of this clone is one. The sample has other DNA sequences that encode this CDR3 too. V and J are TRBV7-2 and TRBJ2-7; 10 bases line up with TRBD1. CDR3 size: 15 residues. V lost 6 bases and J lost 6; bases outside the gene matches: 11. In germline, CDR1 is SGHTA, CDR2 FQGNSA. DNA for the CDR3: TGTGCCAGCAGTTCAGCCGGGACAGGGGTTGTCGAGCAGTACTTC. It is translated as CASSSAGTGVVEQYF.

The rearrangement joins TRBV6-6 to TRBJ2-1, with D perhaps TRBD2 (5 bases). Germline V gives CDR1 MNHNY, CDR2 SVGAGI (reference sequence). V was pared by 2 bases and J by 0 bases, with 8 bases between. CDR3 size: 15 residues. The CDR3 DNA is TGTGCCAGCAGTTACCCGACTAACTCCTACAATGAGCAGTTCTTC. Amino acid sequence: CASSYPTNSYNEQFF.

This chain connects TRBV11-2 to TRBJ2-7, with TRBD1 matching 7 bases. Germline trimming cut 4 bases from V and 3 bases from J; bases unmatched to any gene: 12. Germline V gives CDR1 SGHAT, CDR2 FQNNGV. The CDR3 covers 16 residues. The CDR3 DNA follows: TGTGCCAGCAGCTCCATACAGGGGTTTAATCTCTACGAGCAGTACTTC. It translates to CASSSIQGFNLYEQYF.

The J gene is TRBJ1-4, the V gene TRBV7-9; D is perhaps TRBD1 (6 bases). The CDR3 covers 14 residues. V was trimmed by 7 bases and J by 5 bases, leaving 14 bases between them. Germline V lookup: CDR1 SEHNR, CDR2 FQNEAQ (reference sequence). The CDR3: CASTRQEGNEKLFF. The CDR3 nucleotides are TGTGCCAGCACTAGACAGGAGGGAAATGAAAAACTGTTTTTT.

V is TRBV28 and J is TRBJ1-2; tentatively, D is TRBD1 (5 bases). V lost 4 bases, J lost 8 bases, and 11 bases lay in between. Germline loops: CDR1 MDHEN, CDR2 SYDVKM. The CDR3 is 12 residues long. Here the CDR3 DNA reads TGTGCCAGCAGTTGGGCCACAGGAGGCTACACCTTC. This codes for CASSWATGGYTF.

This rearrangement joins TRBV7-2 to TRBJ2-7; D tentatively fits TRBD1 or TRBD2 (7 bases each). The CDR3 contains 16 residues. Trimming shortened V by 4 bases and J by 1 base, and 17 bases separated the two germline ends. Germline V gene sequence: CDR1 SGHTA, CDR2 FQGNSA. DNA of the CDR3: TGTGCCAGCAGCTCCCGCGGGGAGGGGGCGTCCTACGAGCAGTACTTC. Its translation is CASSSRGEGASYEQYF.

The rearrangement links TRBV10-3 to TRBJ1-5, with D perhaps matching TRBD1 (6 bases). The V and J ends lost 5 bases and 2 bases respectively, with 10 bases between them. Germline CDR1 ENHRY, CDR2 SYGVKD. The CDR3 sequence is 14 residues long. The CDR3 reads CAISRRQGNQPQHF. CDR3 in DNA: TGTGCCATCAGTCGACGACAGGGCAATCAGCCCCAGCATTTT.

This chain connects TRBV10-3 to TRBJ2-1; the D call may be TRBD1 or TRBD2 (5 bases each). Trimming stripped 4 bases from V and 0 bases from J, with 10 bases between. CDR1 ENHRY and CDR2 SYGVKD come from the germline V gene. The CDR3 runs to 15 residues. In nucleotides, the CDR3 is TGTGCCATCAGTGGGGACCGGAGCTCCTACAATGAGCAGTTCTTC. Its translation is CAISGDRSSYNEQFF.

CDR3 DNA sequence: TGTGCTAGTGGTTTGGTCCCCGGATGGGCGGGGGCGAAGGGCACAGATACGCAGTATTTT. It specifies CASGLVPGWAGAKGTDTQYF. The J gene is TRBJ2-3, the V gene TRBV12-5, with TRBD2 as a possible D gene (7 bases). The length of the CDR3 is 20 residues. Germline lookup yields CDR1 LGHNT and CDR2 FRNRAP. The V gene lost 0 bases and the J gene lost 1 base, with 23 bases spanning the gap.

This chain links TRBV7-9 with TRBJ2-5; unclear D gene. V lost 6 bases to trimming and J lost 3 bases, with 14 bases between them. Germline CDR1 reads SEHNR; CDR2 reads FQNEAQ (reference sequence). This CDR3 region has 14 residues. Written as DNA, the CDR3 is TGTGCCAGCAGTCCTCCGGGCACCGAAGAGACCCAGTACTTC. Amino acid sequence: CASSPPGTEETQYF. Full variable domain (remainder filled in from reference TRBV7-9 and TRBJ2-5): DTGVSQNPRHKITKRGQNVTFRCDPISEHNRLYWYRQTLGQGPEFLTYFQNEAQLEKSRLLSDRFSAERPKGSFSTLEIQRTEQGDSAMYLCASSPPGTEETQYFGPGTRLLVL.

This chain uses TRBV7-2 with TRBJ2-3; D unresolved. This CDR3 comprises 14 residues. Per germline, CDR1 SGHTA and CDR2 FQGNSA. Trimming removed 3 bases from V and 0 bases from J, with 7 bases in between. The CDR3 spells CASSFDGSTDTQYF. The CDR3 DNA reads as TGTGCCAGCAGCTTTGACGGAAGCACAGATACGCAGTATTTT.

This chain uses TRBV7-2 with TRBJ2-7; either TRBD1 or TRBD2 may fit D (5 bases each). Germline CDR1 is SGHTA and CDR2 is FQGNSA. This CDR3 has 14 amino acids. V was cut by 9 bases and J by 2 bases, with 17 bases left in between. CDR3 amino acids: CASQVSPGPYEQYF. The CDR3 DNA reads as TGTGCCAGTCAGGTCAGTCCGGGGCCCTACGAGCAGTACTTC.

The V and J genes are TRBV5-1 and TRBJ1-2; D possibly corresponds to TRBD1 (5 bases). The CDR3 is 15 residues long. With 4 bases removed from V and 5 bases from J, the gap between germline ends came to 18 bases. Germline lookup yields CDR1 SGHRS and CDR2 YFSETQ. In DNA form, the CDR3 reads TGCGCCAGCAGCCCCTCGGGGGTTGAGAGGTATGGCTACACCTTC. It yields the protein CASSPSGVERYGYTF.

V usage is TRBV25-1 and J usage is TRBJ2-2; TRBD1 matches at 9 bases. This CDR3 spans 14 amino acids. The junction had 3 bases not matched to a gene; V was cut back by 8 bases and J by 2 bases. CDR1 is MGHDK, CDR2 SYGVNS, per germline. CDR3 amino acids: CASGGQGNTGELFF. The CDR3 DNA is TGTGCCAGCGGGGGACAGGGAAACACCGGGGAGCTGTTTTTT.

The CDR3 DNA is TGTGCCAGCAGCTTAGTCCCCGGGGAGAGCTCCTACGAGCAGTACTTC. This translates into CASSLVPGESSYEQYF. The chain couples TRBV7-9 to TRBJ2-7; D is possibly TRBD2 (5 bases). The V and J ends lost 1 base and 0 bases respectively, with 13 bases between them. This CDR3 spans 16 amino acids. The V gene's germline CDR1 is SEHNR and CDR2 FQNEAQ (reference sequence).

CDR3 in DNA: TGTGCCAGCAGGCGCCGAGAGTACCAAGAGACCCAGTACTTC. The encoded protein is CASRRREYQETQYF. V and J are TRBV7-2 and TRBJ2-5; D gene unclear. V lost 6 bases to trimming and J lost 0 bases, with 11 bases between them. Germline V CDR1 and CDR2: SGHTA, FQGNSA. The CDR3 spans 14 residues.

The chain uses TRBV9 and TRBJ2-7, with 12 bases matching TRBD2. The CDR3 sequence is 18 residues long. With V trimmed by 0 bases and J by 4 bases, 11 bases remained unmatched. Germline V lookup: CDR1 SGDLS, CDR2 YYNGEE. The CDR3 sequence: CASSVESRRLAGGYEQYF. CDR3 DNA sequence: TGTGCCAGCAGCGTAGAAAGTCGTCGGCTAGCGGGGGGGTACGAGCAGTACTTC.

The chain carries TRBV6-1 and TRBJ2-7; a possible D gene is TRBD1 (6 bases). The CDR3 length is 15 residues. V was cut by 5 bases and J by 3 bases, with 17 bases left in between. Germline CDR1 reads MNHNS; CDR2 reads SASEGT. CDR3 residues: CASSPSGEPGYEQYF. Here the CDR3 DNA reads TGTGCCAGCAGTCCCTCAGGGGAACCTGGCTACGAGCAGTACTTC.

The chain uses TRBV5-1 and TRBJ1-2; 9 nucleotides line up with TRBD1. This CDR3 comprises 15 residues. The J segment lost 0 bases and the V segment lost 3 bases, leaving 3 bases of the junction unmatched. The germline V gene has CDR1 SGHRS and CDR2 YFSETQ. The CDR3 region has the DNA TGCGCCAGCAGCTGGACAGGGGACGCTAACTATGGCTACACCTTC. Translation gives CASSWTGDANYGYTF.

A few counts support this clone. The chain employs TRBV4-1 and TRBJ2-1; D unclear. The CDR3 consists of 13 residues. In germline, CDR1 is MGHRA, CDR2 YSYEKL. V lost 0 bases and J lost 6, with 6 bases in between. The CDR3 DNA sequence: TGCGCCAGCAGCCAAGACCGGAGCAATGAGCAGTTCTTC. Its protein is CASSQDRSNEQFF.

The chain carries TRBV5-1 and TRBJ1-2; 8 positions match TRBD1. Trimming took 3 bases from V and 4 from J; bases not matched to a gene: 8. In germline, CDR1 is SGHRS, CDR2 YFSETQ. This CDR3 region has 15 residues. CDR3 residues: CASSSGQGNLYGYTF. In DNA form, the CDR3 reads TGCGCCAGCAGCTCCGGACAGGGTAACCTCTATGGCTACACCTTC.

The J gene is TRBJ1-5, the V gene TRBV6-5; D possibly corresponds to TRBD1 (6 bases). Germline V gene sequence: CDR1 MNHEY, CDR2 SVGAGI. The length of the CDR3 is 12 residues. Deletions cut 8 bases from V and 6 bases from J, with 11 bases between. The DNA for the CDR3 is TGTGCCAGCCAACAGGGAATTCAGCCCCAGCATTTT. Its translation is CASQQGIQPQHF.

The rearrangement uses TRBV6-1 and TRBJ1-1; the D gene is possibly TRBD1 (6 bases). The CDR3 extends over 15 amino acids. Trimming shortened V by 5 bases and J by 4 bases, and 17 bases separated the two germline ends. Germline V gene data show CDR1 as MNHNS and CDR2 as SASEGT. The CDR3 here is CASSTQQGRGTEAFF. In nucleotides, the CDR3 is TGTGCCAGCAGTACTCAACAGGGTCGAGGCACTGAAGCTTTCTTT.

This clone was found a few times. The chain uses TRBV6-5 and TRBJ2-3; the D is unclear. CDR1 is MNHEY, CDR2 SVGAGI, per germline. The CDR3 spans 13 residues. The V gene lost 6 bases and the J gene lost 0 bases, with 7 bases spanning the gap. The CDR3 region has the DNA TGTGCCAGCAGGGGTCTAAGCACAGATACGCAGTATTTT. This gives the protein CASRGLSTDTQYF.

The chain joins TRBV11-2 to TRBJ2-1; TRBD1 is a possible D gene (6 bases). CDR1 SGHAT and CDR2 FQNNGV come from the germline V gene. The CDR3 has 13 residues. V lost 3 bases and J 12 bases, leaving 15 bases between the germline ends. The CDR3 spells CASSFALGQSQFF. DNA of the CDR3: TGTGCCAGCAGCTTCGCCTTAGGACAGTCGCAGTTCTTC.

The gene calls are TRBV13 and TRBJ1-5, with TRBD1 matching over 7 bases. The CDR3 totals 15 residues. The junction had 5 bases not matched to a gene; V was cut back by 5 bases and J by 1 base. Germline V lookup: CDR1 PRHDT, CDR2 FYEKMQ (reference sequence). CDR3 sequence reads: CASSEQGGSNQPQHF. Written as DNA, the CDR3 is TGTGCCAGCAGCGAGCAGGGGGGAAGCAATCAGCCCCAGCATTTT.